This passage covers 22 T cell receptor beta chains from one sample sequenced in a study of sequential checkpoint blockade in melanoma. Treatment of the sample: randomized to nivolumab then ipilimumab (arm A) or the reverse (arm B). This table comes from immunoSEQ multiplex PCR, and its TCRdb copy is limited to in-frame clones, with some not included. This table has roughly 2,900 clones, roughly 50% appearing once. The sample in question was CD8+ T cells sorted from blood (inferred from file names), obtained from a patient given nivolumab and ipilimumab in sequence. These receptors originate from a human donor with melanoma.

The chain carries TRBV2 and TRBJ1-6, with D perhaps matching TRBD1 (5 bases). The V gene lost 7 bases and the J gene lost 10 bases, with 14 bases spanning the gap. The CDR3 runs 13 residues. CDR1 is SNHLY, CDR2 FYNNEI, per germline. The CDR3 here is CASTLGVGSPLHF. CDR3 coding DNA: TGTGCCAGCACCCTAGGGGTCGGCTCACCCCTCCACTTT. Full variable domain (remainder filled in from reference TRBV2 and TRBJ1-6): EPEVTQTPSHQVTQMGQEVILRCVPISNHLYFYWYRQILGQKVEFLVSFYNNEISEKSEIFDDQFSVERPDGSNFTLKIRSTKLEDSAMYFCASTLGVGSPLHFGNGTRLTVT.

This clone was seen once. The chain recombines TRBV7-9 with TRBJ2-3; D unresolved. Germline CDR1 and CDR2: SEHNR and FQNEAQ (reference sequence). Trimming removed 1 base from V and 7 bases from J, with 9 bases in between. This CDR3 is built from 13 residues. The CDR3: CASSLVPIHTQYF. CDR3 DNA: TGTGCCAGCAGCTTAGTCCCCATCCATACGCAGTATTTT.

This clone appeared once. This chain links TRBV7-9 with TRBJ2-4; the D is unclear. Trimming took 3 bases from V and 6 from J, leaving 9 bases between them. The germline V gene encodes CDR1 SEHNR and CDR2 FQNEAQ (reference sequence). The CDR3 is 13 residues long. The CDR3 coding sequence is TGTGCCAGCAGCTTTGGCCCATCAAACATTCAGTACTTC. This codes for CASSFGPSNIQYF.

The chain recombines TRBV27 with TRBJ2-7, with 8 bases aligning to TRBD2. The ends lost 7 bases at V and 0 bases at J; junction bases unmatched: 2. Looked up from germline, CDR1 is MNHEY and CDR2 is SMNVEV (reference sequence). The CDR3 totals 13 residues. The chain's CDR3 is CASKGTSSYEQYF. The CDR3 DNA reads as TGTGCCAGCAAAGGGACTAGCTCCTACGAGCAGTACTTC.

The chain has TRBV6-1 and TRBJ2-7; a possible D gene is TRBD2 (5 bases). The germline V and J ends were trimmed by 3 bases and 4 bases, with 7 bases remaining between them. The CDR3 has 12 amino acids. Germline V CDR1 and CDR2: MNHNS, SASEGT. The CDR3 DNA reads as TGTGCCAGCAGTGAGGCGGGTTACGAGCAGTACTTC. Translating it yields CASSEAGYEQYF.

This clone was observed a few times. This chain links TRBV7-9 with TRBJ2-5; TRBD2 agrees at 7 bases. This CDR3 spans 17 amino acids. The ends lost 1 base at V and 5 bases at J; junction bases unmatched: 13. Germline-derived CDR1 and CDR2 are SEHNR and FQNEAQ (reference sequence). The CDR3 sequence is CASSLDSWGGSVETQYF. The CDR3 DNA is TGTGCCAGCAGCTTAGATTCTTGGGGCGGGAGCGTCGAGACCCAGTACTTC.

This clone was observed a few times. J is TRBJ2-7 and V is TRBV4-1; tentative D call: TRBD2 (5 bases). V dropped 1 base and J dropped 5 bases, with 12 bases sitting between them. Germline CDR1 MGHRA, CDR2 YSYEKL. The CDR3 length is 14 residues. DNA of the CDR3: TGCGCCAGCAGCCAAGGGGCGGGTACGGACGAGCAGTACTTC. Its protein product is CASSQGAGTDEQYF.

This clone was seen more than once but under ten times. This sequence joins TRBV7-9 and TRBJ2-2; D is perhaps TRBD2 (6 bases). The germline V and J ends were trimmed by 5 bases and 0 bases, with 16 bases remaining between them. Per the germline V gene, CDR1 is SEHNR and CDR2 is FQNEAQ (reference sequence). The CDR3 runs to 17 residues. This CDR3 is CASSPPAGTSNTGELFF. In nucleotides, the CDR3 is TGTGCCAGCAGCCCCCCCGCCGGGACTTCGAACACCGGGGAGCTGTTTTTT.

J is TRBJ2-3 and V is TRBV18; 10 bases agree with TRBD2. Losses at the gene ends were 3 bases for V and 0 bases for J; bases not matched to a gene: 9. The CDR3 loop spans 18 amino acids. The V gene's germline CDR1 is KGHSH and CDR2 LQKENI. DNA of the CDR3: TGTGCCAGCTCACCGGCGCTAGCGGGAGAATTCAGCACAGATACGCAGTATTTT. Its translation is CASSPALAGEFSTDTQYF.

The chain carries TRBV15 and TRBJ2-1; 10 bases line up with TRBD2. V gave up 5 bases and J gave up 7 bases; unmatched junction bases: 17. The CDR3 contains 18 residues. Germline values: CDR1 LNHNV, CDR2 YYDKDF (reference sequence). The CDR3, as DNA: TGTGCCACCAGCGGGAGCCCCCCGCTAGCGGGAGTGAGTAATGAGCAGTTCTTC. Protein product: CATSGSPPLAGVSNEQFF.

The chain couples TRBV7-8 to TRBJ1-2, with D perhaps TRBD1 (5 bases). Trimming removed 1 base from V and 0 bases from J, with 12 bases in between. This CDR3 region has 16 residues. Germline V gene sequence: CDR1 SGHVS, CDR2 FQNEAQ. The chain's CDR3 is CASSLVATGANYGYTF. The CDR3 DNA reads TGTGCCAGCAGCTTAGTAGCTACAGGAGCTAACTATGGCTACACCTTC.

This clone is labeled medium-sized. CDR3 region: CASSLVVGGVVEKLFF. The CDR3 region has the DNA TGTGCCAGCAGTTTAGTAGTGGGGGGAGTGGTTGAAAAACTGTTTTTT. The chain joins TRBV27 to TRBJ1-4, with a weak D call TRBD1 (5 bases). Trimming pared 2 bases from V and 7 bases from J, leaving 17 bases between. Germline lookup yields CDR1 MNHEY and CDR2 SMNVEV (reference sequence). The CDR3 extends over 16 amino acids.

This clone was detected a few times. V usage is TRBV7-2 and J usage is TRBJ1-6; a weak D match, TRBD1 (5 bases). From germline, CDR1 is SGHTA and CDR2 FQGNSA. The CDR3 runs to 15 residues. Between the trimmed V and J ends, which lost 1 base and 11 bases, there was a span of 15 bases. The CDR3 DNA sequence: TGTGCCAGCAGCTTAGTTGGGGCCTTGGCGACACCCCTCCACTTT. Translating it yields CASSLVGALATPLHF.

Turning to this clone: An end of the junction differs from the germline gene, which may be a read error. The rearrangement joins TRBV6-5 to TRBJ1-1; D unresolved. This CDR3 comprises 15 residues. Germline V gene sequence: CDR1 MNHEY, CDR2 SVGAGI. The CDR3 sequence: CASSLGPSGNSEAFF. Written as DNA, the CDR3 is TGTGCCAGCAGTTTAGGGCCCTCGGGGAACTCTGAAGCTTTCTTT.

The chain recombines TRBV5-1 with TRBJ2-1; D unresolved. Germline CDR1 reads SGHRS; CDR2 reads YFSETQ. The length of the CDR3 is 12 residues. V lost 4 bases and J 3 bases, leaving 5 bases between the germline ends. CDR3 sequence (DNA): TGCGCCAGCAGCCCAAACTACAATGAGCAGTTCTTC. This codes for CASSPNYNEQFF. Variable domain in full (rest from reference TRBV5-1 and TRBJ2-1): KAGVTQTPRYLIKTRGQQVTLSCSPISGHRSVSWYQQTPGQGLQFLFEYFSETQRNKGNFPGRFSGRQFSNSRSEMNVSTLELGDSALYLCASSPNYNEQFFGPGTRLTVL.

This chain joins TRBV4-3 and TRBJ2-5; TRBD2 might be the D (5 bases). The J call may be mistaken, given a closer DNA end match to TRBJ2-7. The CDR3 consists of 15 residues. CDR1 is LGHNA, CDR2 YSLEER, per germline. The chain's CDR3 is CASSQEWTGIYEQYF. The CDR3 coding sequence is TGCGCCAGCAGCCAAGAGTGGACGGGGATCTACGAGCAGTACTTC.

The genes are TRBV7-4 and TRBJ1-4; D is uncertain. Deletions cut 2 bases from V and 4 bases from J, with 14 bases between. The CDR3 is made up of 16 amino acids. The V gene's germline CDR1 is SGHVT and CDR2 SQSDAQ. This chain's CDR3 is CASSLNPSLSNEKLFF. CDR3 nucleotides: TGTGCCAGCAGCTTAAACCCTAGTCTCAGTAATGAAAAACTGTTTTTT.

The gene calls are TRBV4-1 and TRBJ2-1, with 9 bases aligning to TRBD2. The trim removed 0 bases at V and 8 bases at J, leaving 11 bases unmatched. The CDR3 spans 17 residues. From germline, CDR1 is MGHRA and CDR2 YSYEKL. DNA for the CDR3: TGCGCCAGCAGCCAAGAATTGCCTAGCGGGATAAGGGATGAGCAGTTCTTC. Translating it yields CASSQELPSGIRDEQFF.

The chain uses TRBV7-9 and TRBJ2-5; D not certain. Germline loops: CDR1 SEHNR, CDR2 FQNEAQ (reference sequence). V was trimmed by 1 base and J by 5 bases, leaving 11 bases between them. The CDR3 is made up of 14 amino acids. The CDR3 sequence is CASSLEMTFETQYF. CDR3 DNA: TGTGCCAGCAGCTTAGAGATGACTTTCGAGACCCAGTACTTC.

The chain is built from TRBV7-9 and TRBJ1-1; 7 nucleotides match TRBD1. Trimming removed 5 bases from V and 6 bases from J; junction bases left unmatched: 12. Germline CDR1 SEHNR, CDR2 FQNEAQ (reference sequence). This CDR3 has 15 amino acids. The CDR3 loop is CASSRTTGEWSEAFF. CDR3 DNA: TGTGCCAGCAGCCGAACAACAGGGGAATGGTCTGAAGCTTTCTTT. Looking up the rest from reference TRBV7-9 and TRBJ1-1 gives the full variable domain: DTGVSQNPRHKITKRGQNVTFRCDPISEHNRLYWYRQTLGQGPEFLTYFQNEAQLEKSRLLSDRFSAERPKGSFSTLEIQRTEQGDSAMYLCASSRTTGEWSEAFFGQGTRLTVV.

The rearrangement uses TRBV15 and TRBJ1-1; tentatively, D is TRBD1 (5 bases). This CDR3 spans 14 amino acids. CDR1 and CDR2 (germline): LNHNV, YYDKDF (reference sequence). V lost 0 bases and J 8 bases, leaving 13 bases between the germline ends. The CDR3 bases are TGTGCCACCAGCAGAGAAATTGGTACAGGCGAAGCTTTCTTT. Its protein is CATSREIGTGEAFF.

The rearrangement joins TRBV9 to TRBJ2-7, with a possible D match to TRBD1 (6 bases). Trimming removed 3 bases at V and 4 bases at J, with 14 bases between. CDR3 size: 14 residues. Germline assignment: CDR1 SGDLS and CDR2 YYNGEE. This CDR3 reads CASSAEPGAYEQYF. The CDR3 bases are TGTGCCAGCAGCGCCGAGCCAGGGGCTTACGAGCAGTACTTC.